This T cell receptor beta chain emerged from a study of blood T cell repertoires in COVID-19 (TCRdb year 2020). In terms of the full investigation: Collaborator samples came from the United States, Italy and Spain and covered acute and convalescent phases of COVID-19. The repertoires were released in a freely available public database intended as a resource for research on the immune response to SARS-CoV-2. Where HLA class I and class II types were available, the types were taken from metadata supplied by the sample provider, not from assay-based typing. Sample metadata almost always included a de-identified subject ID, COVID-19 status, age in years and sex. The samples were drawn from the first 160 participants of the ongoing ImmuneRACE study and from 1,254 subjects provided by 6 global collaborators. The material from the prospective study consisted of cDNA or gDNA derived from T cells, B-cell-depleted T cells, or PBMCs. The dataset comprised deeply sampled blood TCRbeta repertoires from subjects exposed to, actively infected with, or recovered from COVID-19.

The immunoSEQ Assay, a bias-controlled multiplex PCR, was used to amplify TCRbeta CDR3 regions from genomic DNA. In the source study's methods: The number of nucleated cells in each sample was estimated by amplification of reference gene primers within the assay. To quantify the absolute abundance of each unique TCRbeta CDR3 rearrangement, sequence reads were collapsed and filtered. For each sample, productive Simpson clonality was calculated as the square root of Simpson's diversity index across productive rearrangements. TCRdb's version of the immuneACCESS table is confined to in-frame rearrangements and falls short of the full clone set. An unresolved V gene accounts for under half of the shortfall where checked; the remainder is of unknown origin. The V and J calls and clone size are taken from that table; D and trimming were inferred from the DNA. For this sample there are 350,000 to 500,000 clones; roughly 89% appear just once. Of the sample, more than 0.7% is held by the ten largest clones.

CDR1 GTSNPN and CDR2 SVGIG were looked up in the germline V gene (reference sequence). The CDR3 numbers 13 residues from cysteine through phenylalanine. Here the CDR3 DNA is all that survives: 39 bases in frame from base 1. Trimming at the junction amounts to 0 bases on V and 7 bases on J, and the germline ends lie 10 bases apart. In Seattle, one collaborating source enrolled patients while the infection was active and tracked those patients longitudinally over the course of disease. Whole blood was collected in K2EDTA tubes by collaborating institutions according to the institutions' own protocols. For TCRbeta analysis, collaborators shipped samples in one of three forms: frozen whole blood, isolated PBMCs, or DNA extracted from either of those sample types. Findings and caveats that apply to the study as a whole: The quantity of clinical and demographic metadata differed by source and by participant and was supplied without curation.

Remarks on this clone: Its antigen target is currently unknown. Base qualities are not provided; no much larger clone lies one nucleotide away.

The source of this sequence is a man between 18 and 35 years old with COVID-19, enrolled during active disease. The rearranged chain carries TRBV30 and TRBJ1-5; no D segment can be confidently identified. Sequences were obtained from peripheral blood. The nucleotide sequence is given as TGTGCCTGGAGTGTACTCGGGGAACAGCCCCAGCATTTT. It is translated as CAWSVLGEQPQHF.